These T cell receptor beta chains were read from a single sample in a study of T-cell reconstitution after alpha-beta-depleted transplantation in children. Each CDR3 protein gets one entry after TCRdb re-called the PCR reads with MiXCR. Counted here are 500,000 to 750,000 distinct CDR3 sequences, about a quarter occurring once; the ten biggest clones make up just over 35%. The specimen was PBMCs, collected before TCRalphabeta/CD19-depleted stem cell transplant. These receptor sequences come from a boy under three years old with Wiskott-Aldrich syndrome, due to receive a stem cell transplant. CDR3s include the opening cysteine and the closing phenylalanine or tryptophan. The D gene is left open where the match is weak. Clone sizes are given selectively: once, few, many, or a class where the clone is expanded.

TGTGCCAGCAGTTTCGGGCGGCTGAACACCGGGGAGCTGTTTTTT | CASSFGRLNTGELFF | . | . | TRBV28 | 15 | TRBJ2-2
TGCAGTGCTAGACAGACAGGGCTCACAGATACGCAGTATTTT | CSARQTGLTDTQYF | . | TRBD1 | TRBV20-1 | 14 | TRBJ2-3
TGTGCCATCAGAGGGACAGGGGATGGTTCACCCCTCCACTTT | CAIRGTGDGSPLHF | few | TRBD1 | TRBV10-3 | 14 | TRBJ1-6
TGTGCCAGCAGTTTTCATAGTGAAGCTTTCTTT | CASSFHSEAFF | . | . | TRBV12-3/TRBV12-4 | 11 | TRBJ1-1
TGTGCCATCAGTGAGTCTGGGAGGGGAGAGACCCAGTACTTC | CAISESGRGETQYF | . | TRBD2 | TRBV10-3 | 14 | TRBJ2-5
TGTGCCAGCAGCTCAGACAGGCGCCGGGCGAACACCGGGGAGCTGTTTTTT | CASSSDRRRANTGELFF | . | . | TRBV7-6 | 17 | TRBJ2-2
TGTGCCAGCAGCGCACAGGCGCACACTGAAGCTTTCTTT | CASSAQAHTEAFF | . | . | TRBV7-9 | 13 | TRBJ1-1
TGTGCCAGCAGTCAACAGGGGGCCAATTCACCCCTCCACTTT | CASSQQGANSPLHF | . | TRBD1 | TRBV12-3/TRBV12-4 | 14 | TRBJ1-6
TGCGCCAGCAGCTGGACAGGTTCGGCCGGGGAGCTGTTTTTT | CASSWTGSAGELFF | . | TRBD1 | TRBV5-1 | 14 | TRBJ2-2
TGCAGCGTTGAAGAATCGGAGGACGAGCAGTACTTC | CSVEESEDEQYF | . | . | TRBV29-1 | 12 | TRBJ2-7
TGCAGTGCTAGCCGGACAGGGGGCGACCAGTACTTC | CSASRTGGDQYF | few | TRBD1 | TRBV20-1 | 12 | TRBJ2-5
TGTGCCAGCAGCTTAAGAACCGGGGGATACACAGATACGCAGTATTTT | CASSLRTGGYTDTQYF | . | . | TRBV11-2 | 16 | TRBJ2-3
TGCGCTAGCCGGGACAATGCCCAGGGTAGCACCCTCCACTTT | CASRDNAQGSTLHF | . | . | TRBV10-2 | 14 | TRBJ1-6
TGTGCCAGCAGCGTAGCCGGGACAGGGGACACCGGGGAGCTGTTTTTT | CASSVAGTGDTGELFF | . | TRBD1 | TRBV9 | 16 | TRBJ2-2
TGCGCCAGCGCCCCGGGCGGAGGCACAGATACGCAGTATTTT | CASAPGGGTDTQYF | . | . | TRBV5-1 | 14 | TRBJ2-3
TGTGCCAGCAACAGGGATAATTCACCCCTCCACTTT | CASNRDNSPLHF | . | . | TRBV7-9 | 12 | TRBJ1-6
TGTGCCAGCAGCTTAGCGAGCAGCAAAAACACTGAAGTTTTCTTT | CASSLASSKNTEVFF | few | . | TRBV7-9 | 15 | TRBJ1-1
TGCGCCAGCAGCCAATCGACAGGGGGCGAGACCCAGTACTTC | CASSQSTGGETQYF | . | TRBD1 | TRBV4-1 | 14 | TRBJ2-5
TGTGCCAGCAGTTTGGTCCCAAGGACCGCCACGATGTTTTTT | CASSLVPRTATMFF | . | . | TRBV28 | 14 | TRBJ1-4
TGTGCCAGCAGCACGGGACTAGCGGGAGACCTAAGGTATGAGCAGTTCTTC | CASSTGLAGDLRYEQFF | . | TRBD2 | TRBV12-3/TRBV12-4 | 17 | TRBJ2-1
TGCGCCAGCAGTTTGCCCAGACTAGCGGGGAACAATGAGCAGTTCTTC | CASSLPRLAGNNEQFF | few | TRBD2 | TRBV5-1 | 16 | TRBJ2-1
TGCGCCAGCAGCTTCCAAGAGCGCATGAACACTGAAGCTTTCTTT | CASSFQERMNTEAFF | . | . | TRBV5-1 | 15 | TRBJ1-1
TGTGCCAGCAGCCACCCCAGGGGTGGCTACACCTTC | CASSHPRGGYTF | . | . | TRBV14 | 12 | TRBJ1-2
TGCGCCAGCAGCTTGATGTCAGGGCAAGGGACCCAGTACTTC | CASSLMSGQGTQYF | . | . | TRBV5-1 | 14 | TRBJ2-5
TGTGCCAGCAGCAATAGCGGGAAAGGGACCGGGGAGCTGTTTTTT | CASSNSGKGTGELFF | . | TRBD2 | TRBV7-6 | 15 | TRBJ2-2
TGTGCCAGCAGCTTAGTTTTATTAGCGGGAGGTCCTCCAAAATACAATGAGCAGTTCTTC | CASSLVLLAGGPPKYNEQFF | few | TRBD2 | TRBV11-1 | 20 | TRBJ2-1
TGTGCCAGCAGTGGGTTGGGGATAACCCGCGGAGGGTACGAGCAGTACTTC | CASSGLGITRGGYEQYF | few | . | TRBV27 | 17 | TRBJ2-7
TGCGCCAGCAGCTTGTTCACTAGCGGGGGACCATACAATGAGCAGTTCTTC | CASSLFTSGGPYNEQFF | few | TRBD2 | TRBV5-1 | 17 | TRBJ2-1
TGTGCCAGCAGCCGGACGGGGGGAGGGTTCACAGATACGCAGTATTTT | CASSRTGGGFTDTQYF | few | TRBD2 | TRBV5-6 | 16 | TRBJ2-3
TGCGCCAGCAGCCGTCTAGCGGGACGCTCCTACAATGAGCAGTTCTTC | CASSRLAGRSYNEQFF | few | TRBD2 | TRBV5-1 | 16 | TRBJ2-1
TGTGCCAGCAGCCCTACCTCGGGGCTCCATGGCTACACCTTC | CASSPTSGLHGYTF | . | . | TRBV7-2 | 14 | TRBJ1-2
TGCGCCAGCAGCAGTCGTAAGCAGGGGGATCCAGATACGCAGTATTTT | CASSSRKQGDPDTQYF | . | TRBD1 | TRBV5-1 | 16 | TRBJ2-3
TGTGCCAGCAGTGAGGGCCCAACGGGCACTGAAGCTTTCTTT | CASSEGPTGTEAFF | few | . | TRBV2 | 14 | TRBJ1-1
TGTGCCACCAGCGGTGGTAAGGGGCCTATTGAAAAACTGTTTTTT | CATSGGKGPIEKLFF | . | . | TRBV15 | 15 | TRBJ1-4
TGTGCCAGCAGCGCTCCCTCAGCCGGGACTCTAGACAATGAGCAGTTCTTC | CASSAPSAGTLDNEQFF | . | . | TRBV9 | 17 | TRBJ2-1
TGCGCCAGCAGCCCCCCAGGGCTAGCGTGTCCCTACAATGAGCAGTTCTTC | CASSPPGLACPYNEQFF | few | . | TRBV4-1 | 17 | TRBJ2-1
TGTGCCAGCAGCGCTGAGTGGGTTCCCTCTGGGGCCAACGTCCTGACTTTC | CASSAEWVPSGANVLTF | . | . | TRBV9 | 17 | TRBJ2-6
TGTGCCAGCAGTAAAGGGGAAGAGACCCAGTACTTC | CASSKGEETQYF | few | . | TRBV2 | 12 | TRBJ2-5
TGTGCCAGCAGCAAAGGTCGCCAGTCAGGTGGCTACACCTTC | CASSKGRQSGGYTF | . | . | TRBV28 | 14 | TRBJ1-2
TGTGCCAGCAGCCTACGCCGCGGCATAAACTCCTACGAGCAGTACTTC | CASSLRRGINSYEQYF | few | . | TRBV7-8 | 16 | TRBJ2-7
TGTGCCAGCAGCAAACGGATTCCTAGTCAAAGCACAGATACGCAGTATTTT | CASSKRIPSQSTDTQYF | . | . | TRBV21-1 | 17 | TRBJ2-3
TGTGCCAGCAGTTACTCTATTACCTACGAGCAGTACTTC | CASSYSITYEQYF | few | . | TRBV6-6 | 13 | TRBJ2-7
TGTGCCAGTAGTTTAACAGGGAAGAATCAGCCCCAGCATTTT | CASSLTGKNQPQHF | few | . | TRBV19 | 14 | TRBJ1-5
TGTGCCAGCAGTCCGGGACAGGGCAAGCAGTTCTTC | CASSPGQGKQFF | few | TRBD1 | TRBV12-3/TRBV12-4 | 12 | TRBJ2-1
TGTGCCAGCAGTCTCGAGCCTAGCGGATACAATGAGCAGTTCTTC | CASSLEPSGYNEQFF | . | TRBD2 | TRBV27 | 15 | TRBJ2-1